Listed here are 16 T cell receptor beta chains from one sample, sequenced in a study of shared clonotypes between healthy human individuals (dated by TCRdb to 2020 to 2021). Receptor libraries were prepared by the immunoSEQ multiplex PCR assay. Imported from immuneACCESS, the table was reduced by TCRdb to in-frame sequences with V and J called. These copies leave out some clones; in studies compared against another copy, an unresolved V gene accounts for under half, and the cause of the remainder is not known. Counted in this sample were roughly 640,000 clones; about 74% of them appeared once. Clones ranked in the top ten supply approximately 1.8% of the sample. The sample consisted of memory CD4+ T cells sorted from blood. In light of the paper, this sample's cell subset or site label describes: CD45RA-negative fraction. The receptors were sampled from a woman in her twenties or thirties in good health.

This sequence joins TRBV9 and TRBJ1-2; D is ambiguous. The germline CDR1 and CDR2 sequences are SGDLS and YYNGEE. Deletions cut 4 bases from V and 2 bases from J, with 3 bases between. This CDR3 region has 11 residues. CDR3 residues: CASSQNYGYTF. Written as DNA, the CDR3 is TGTGCCAGCAGCCAGAACTATGGCTACACCTTC. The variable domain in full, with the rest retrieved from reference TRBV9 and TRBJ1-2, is DSGVTQTPKHLITATGQRVTLRCSPRSGDLSVYWYQQSLDQGLQFLIQYYNGEERAKGNILERFSAQQFPDLHSELNLSSLELGDSALYFCASSQNYGYTFGSGTRLTVV.

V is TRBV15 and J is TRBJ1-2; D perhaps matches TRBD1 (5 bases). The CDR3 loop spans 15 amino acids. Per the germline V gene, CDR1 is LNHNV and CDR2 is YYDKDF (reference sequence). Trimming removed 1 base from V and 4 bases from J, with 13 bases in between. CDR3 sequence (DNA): TGTGCCACCAGCAGAGTTTGGGGCGCATCCTATGGCTACACCTTC. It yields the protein CATSRVWGASYGYTF.

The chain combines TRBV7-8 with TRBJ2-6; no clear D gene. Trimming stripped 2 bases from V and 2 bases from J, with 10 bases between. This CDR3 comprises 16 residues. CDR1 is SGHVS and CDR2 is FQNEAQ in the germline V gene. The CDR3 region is CASSLFIRAGANVLTF. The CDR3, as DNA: TGTGCCAGCAGCTTATTTATTAGGGCTGGGGCCAACGTCCTGACTTTC.

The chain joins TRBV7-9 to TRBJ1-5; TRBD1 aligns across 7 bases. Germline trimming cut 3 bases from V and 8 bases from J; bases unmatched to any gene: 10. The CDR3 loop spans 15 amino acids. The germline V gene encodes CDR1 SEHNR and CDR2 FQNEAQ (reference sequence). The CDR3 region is CASSLLGQSDEPQHF. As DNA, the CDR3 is TGTGCCAGCAGCTTGTTGGGACAGTCGGATGAGCCCCAGCATTTT. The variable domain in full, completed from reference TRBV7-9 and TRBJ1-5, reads DTGVSQNPRHKITKRGQNVTFRCDPISEHNRLYWYRQTLGQGPEFLTYFQNEAQLEKSRLLSDRFSAERPKGSFSTLEIQRTEQGDSAMYLCASSLLGQSDEPQHFGDGTRLSIL.

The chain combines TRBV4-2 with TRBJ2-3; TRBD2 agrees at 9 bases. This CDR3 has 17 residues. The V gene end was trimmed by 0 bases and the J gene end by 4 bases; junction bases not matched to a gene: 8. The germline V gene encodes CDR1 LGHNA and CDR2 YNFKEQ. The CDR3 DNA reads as TGTGCCAGCAGCCAAGATCGAGAAGCGGGAGGTGCAGATACGCAGTATTTT. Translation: CASSQDREAGGADTQYF.

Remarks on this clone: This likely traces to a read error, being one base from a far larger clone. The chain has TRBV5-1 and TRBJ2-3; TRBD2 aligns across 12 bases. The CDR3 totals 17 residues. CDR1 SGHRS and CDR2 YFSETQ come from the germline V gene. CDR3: CASSLGLAGGFTDAQYF. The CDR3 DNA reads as TGCGCCAGCAGCTTGGGGCTAGCGGGAGGGTTCACAGATGCGCAGTATTTT.

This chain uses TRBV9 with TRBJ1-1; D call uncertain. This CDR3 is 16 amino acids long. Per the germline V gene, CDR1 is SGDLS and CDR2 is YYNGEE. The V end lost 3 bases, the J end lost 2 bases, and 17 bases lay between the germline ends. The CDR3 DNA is TGTGCCAGCAGCGCTAGACCAAAGTGGAGTAACACTGAAGCTTTCTTT. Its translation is CASSARPKWSNTEAFF.

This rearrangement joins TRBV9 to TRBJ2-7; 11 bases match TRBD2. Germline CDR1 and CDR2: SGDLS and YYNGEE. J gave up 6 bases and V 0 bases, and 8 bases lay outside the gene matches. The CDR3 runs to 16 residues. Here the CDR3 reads CASSVGPLAGGVEQYF. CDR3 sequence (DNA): TGTGCCAGCAGCGTAGGGCCCTTAGCGGGAGGGGTCGAGCAGTACTTC.

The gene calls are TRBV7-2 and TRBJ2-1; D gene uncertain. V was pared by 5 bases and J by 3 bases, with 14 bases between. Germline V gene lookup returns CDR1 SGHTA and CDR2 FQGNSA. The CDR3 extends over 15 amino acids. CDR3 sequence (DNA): TGTGCCAGCAGCGGCACTGGAATCGTCTACAATGAGCAGTTCTTC. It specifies CASSGTGIVYNEQFF.

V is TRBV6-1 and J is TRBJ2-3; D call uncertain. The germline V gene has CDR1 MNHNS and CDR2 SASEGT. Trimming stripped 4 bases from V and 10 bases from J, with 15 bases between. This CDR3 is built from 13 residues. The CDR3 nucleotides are TGTGCCAGCAGTGGCGCTCGGATAGGGTCGCAGTATTTT. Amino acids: CASSGARIGSQYF.

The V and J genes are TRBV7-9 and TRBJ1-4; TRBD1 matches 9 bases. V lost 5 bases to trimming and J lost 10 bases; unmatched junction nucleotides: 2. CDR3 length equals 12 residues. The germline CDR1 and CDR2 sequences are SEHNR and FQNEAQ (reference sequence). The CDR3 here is CASSQGQGKLFF. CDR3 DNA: TGTGCCAGCAGCCAGGGACAGGGAAAACTGTTTTTT.

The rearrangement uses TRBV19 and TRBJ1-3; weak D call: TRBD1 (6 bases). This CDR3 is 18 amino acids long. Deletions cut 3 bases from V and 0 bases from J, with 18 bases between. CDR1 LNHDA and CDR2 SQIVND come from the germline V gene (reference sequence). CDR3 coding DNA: TGTGCCAGTAGTATTTGGGGGGCGAAGCCGGACTCTGGAAACACCATATATTTT. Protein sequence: CASSIWGAKPDSGNTIYF.

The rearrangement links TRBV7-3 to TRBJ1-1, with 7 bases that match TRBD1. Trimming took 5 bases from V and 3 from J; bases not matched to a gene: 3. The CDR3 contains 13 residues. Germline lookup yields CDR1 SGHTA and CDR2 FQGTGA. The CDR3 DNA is TGTGCCAGCAGCAGGGGGCAGGACACTGAAGCTTTCTTT. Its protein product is CASSRGQDTEAFF.

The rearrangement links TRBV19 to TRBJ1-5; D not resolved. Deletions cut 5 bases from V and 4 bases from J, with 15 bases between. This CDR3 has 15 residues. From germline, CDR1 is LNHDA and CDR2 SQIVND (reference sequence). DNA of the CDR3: TGTGCCAGTAGTCCGAGGACGGAACCTAATCAGCCCCAGCATTTT. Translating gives CASSPRTEPNQPQHF.

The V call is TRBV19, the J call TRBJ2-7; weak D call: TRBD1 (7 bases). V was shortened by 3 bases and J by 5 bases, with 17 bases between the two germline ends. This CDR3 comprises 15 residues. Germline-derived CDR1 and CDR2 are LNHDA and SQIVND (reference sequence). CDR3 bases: TGTGCCAGTAGTATGCCGACAGGGAGGAGGAACGAGCAGTACTTC. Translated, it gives CASSMPTGRRNEQYF.

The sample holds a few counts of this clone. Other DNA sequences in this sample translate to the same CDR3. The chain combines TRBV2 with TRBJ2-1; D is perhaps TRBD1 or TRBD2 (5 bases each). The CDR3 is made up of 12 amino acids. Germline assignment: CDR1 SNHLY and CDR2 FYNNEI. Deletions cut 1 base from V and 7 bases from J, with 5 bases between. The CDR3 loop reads CASSEGGNEQFF. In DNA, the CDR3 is TGTGCCAGCAGTGAAGGGGGGAATGAGCAGTTCTTC.